One and the same sample provided the 8 T cell receptor beta chains below, sequenced in a study of cytomegalovirus exposure and HLA in healthy donors. The data were produced by immunoSEQ multiplex PCR, yet TCRdb's version contains in-frame clones alone and is incomplete. The sample carries 100,000 to 150,000 clones, over 85% recorded once. Sequenced: PBMCs. Receptors were obtained from a man aged 25-40 years in good health and CMV-seronegative.

The chain combines TRBV7-2 with TRBJ1-4; 9 bases line up with TRBD1. The ends lost 1 base at V and 7 bases at J; junction bases unmatched: 4. Germline assignment: CDR1 SGHTA and CDR2 FQGNSA. This CDR3 is 15 amino acids long. The CDR3 DNA reads as TGTGCCAGCAGCTTAGTTACAGGGGGCGGTGAAAAACTGTTTTTT. Translated, it gives CASSLVTGGGEKLFF.

This rearrangement joins TRBV27 to TRBJ1-2; TRBD1 agrees at 7 bases. Germline CDR1 is MNHEY and CDR2 is SMNVEV (reference sequence). The CDR3 runs to 14 residues. The ends lost 6 bases at V and 8 bases at J; junction bases unmatched: 12. This CDR3 reads CASRPMTGSLGYTF. The CDR3 DNA follows: TGTGCCAGCAGGCCCATGACAGGGTCTCTGGGCTACACCTTC.

V and J are TRBV4-2 and TRBJ2-5, with a tentative D call TRBD1 (6 bases). V lost 1 base, J lost 1 base, and 13 bases lay in between. Germline values: CDR1 LGHNA, CDR2 YNFKEQ. This CDR3 has 16 residues. CDR3 bases: TGTGCCAGCAGCCAAGGGGTGTTGGACAGCCAAGAGACCCAGTACTTC. Translated: CASSQGVLDSQETQYF.

V is TRBV18 and J is TRBJ1-2; 11 nucleotides line up with TRBD1. The CDR3 has 14 amino acids. V shed 3 bases, J shed 6 bases, and the junction held 3 bases outside the gene matches. CDR1 and CDR2 from the germline V gene are KGHSH and LQKENI. CDR3 sequence reads: CASSPGQGVDGYTF. In DNA, the CDR3 is TGTGCCAGCTCACCGGGACAGGGGGTCGATGGCTACACCTTC. Filled out from reference TRBV18 and TRBJ1-2, the complete variable domain reads NAGVMQNPRHLVRRRGQEARLRCSPMKGHSHVYWYRQLPEEGLKFMVYLQKENIIDESGMPKERFSAEFPKEGPSILRIQQVVRGDSAAYFCASSPGQGVDGYTFGSGTRLTVV.

The gene calls are TRBV28 and TRBJ1-1, with TRBD1 matching 8 bases. V lost 6 bases to trimming and J lost 1 base; unmatched junction nucleotides: 13. The CDR3 sequence is 17 residues long. The germline V gene has CDR1 MDHEN and CDR2 SYDVKM. DNA of the CDR3: TGTGCCAGCAGGGGATCAGGGGGCCTTCTTGCGAACACTGAAGCTTTCTTT. It yields the protein CASRGSGGLLANTEAFF.

The V call is TRBV4-2, the J call TRBJ2-5; D might be TRBD1 (6 bases). This CDR3 contains 16 residues. Germline V gene sequence: CDR1 LGHNA, CDR2 YNFKEQ. V was trimmed by 1 base and J by 1 base, leaving 13 bases between them. DNA for the CDR3: TGTGCCAGCAGCCAAGGAAACAGGGTTATCCAAGAGACCCAGTACTTC. Encoded protein: CASSQGNRVIQETQYF.

The chain employs TRBV5-4 and TRBJ1-3, with 7 nucleotides matching TRBD1. V was pared by 3 bases and J by 1 base, with 4 bases of the junction left unmatched. Per germline, CDR1 SGHNT and CDR2 YYREEE (reference sequence). The CDR3 spans 15 residues. The CDR3, as DNA: TGTGCCAGCAGCTCCGGGACAGTTTCTGGAAACACCATATATTTT. It translates to CASSSGTVSGNTIYF.

The CDR3 DNA sequence: TGTGCCAGCAGTTACTCGTATTTAGGGGGGGGTGATGGCTACACCTTC. Translation gives CASSYSYLGGGDGYTF. This chain joins TRBV6-5 and TRBJ1-2; perhaps TRBD1 as D (6 bases). Trimming stripped 0 bases from V and 6 bases from J, with 17 bases between. Germline V gene data show CDR1 as MNHEY and CDR2 as SVGAGI. This CDR3 is built from 16 residues.